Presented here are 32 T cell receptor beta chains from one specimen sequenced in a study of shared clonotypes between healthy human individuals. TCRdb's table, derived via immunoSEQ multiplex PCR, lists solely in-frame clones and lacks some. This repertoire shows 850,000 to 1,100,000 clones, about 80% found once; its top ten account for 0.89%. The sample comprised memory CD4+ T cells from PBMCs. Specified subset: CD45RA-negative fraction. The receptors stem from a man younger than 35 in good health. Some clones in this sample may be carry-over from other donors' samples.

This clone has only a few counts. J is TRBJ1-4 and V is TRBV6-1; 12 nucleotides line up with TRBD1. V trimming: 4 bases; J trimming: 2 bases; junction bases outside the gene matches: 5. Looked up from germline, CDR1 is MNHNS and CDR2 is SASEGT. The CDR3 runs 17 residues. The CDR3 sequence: CASSVGTGGTTNEKLFF. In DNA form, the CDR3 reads TGTGCCAGCAGTGTCGGGACAGGGGGCACGACTAATGAAAAACTGTTTTTT.

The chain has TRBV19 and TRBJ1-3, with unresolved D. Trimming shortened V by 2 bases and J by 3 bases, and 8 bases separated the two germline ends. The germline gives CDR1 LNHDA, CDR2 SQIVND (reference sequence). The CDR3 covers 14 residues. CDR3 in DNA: TGTGCCAGTAGTATATACGCTTTTGGAAACACCATATATTTT. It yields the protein CASSIYAFGNTIYF.

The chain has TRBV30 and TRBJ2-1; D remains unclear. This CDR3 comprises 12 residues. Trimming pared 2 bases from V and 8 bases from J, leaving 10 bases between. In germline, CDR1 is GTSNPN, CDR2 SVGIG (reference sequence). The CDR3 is CAWSRGGDEQFF. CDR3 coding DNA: TGTGCCTGGAGTAGAGGCGGTGATGAGCAGTTCTTC.

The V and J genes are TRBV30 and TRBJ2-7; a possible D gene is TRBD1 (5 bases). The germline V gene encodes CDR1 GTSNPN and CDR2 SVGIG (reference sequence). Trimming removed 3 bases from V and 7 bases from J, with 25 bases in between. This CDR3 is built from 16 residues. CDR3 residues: CAWRKWGLRGKREQYF. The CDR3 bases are TGTGCCTGGAGAAAGTGGGGCTTGCGCGGAAAGAGGGAGCAGTACTTC.

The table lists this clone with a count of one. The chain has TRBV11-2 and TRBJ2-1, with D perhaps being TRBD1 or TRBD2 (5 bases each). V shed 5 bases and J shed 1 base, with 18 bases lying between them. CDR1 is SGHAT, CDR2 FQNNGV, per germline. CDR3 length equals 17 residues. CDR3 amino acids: CASSAGWGSRSYNEQFF. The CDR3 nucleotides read TGTGCCAGCAGCGCCGGATGGGGGTCGAGGTCCTACAATGAGCAGTTCTTC.

Here the CDR3 reads CASSFNRARNEKLFF. In DNA form, the CDR3 reads TGTGCCAGCAGTTTTAACAGGGCCCGTAATGAAAAACTGTTTTTT. This sequence joins TRBV6-5 and TRBJ1-4; possibly TRBD1 for D (6 bases). Between the trimmed V and J ends, which lost 4 bases and 4 bases, there was a span of 13 bases. The CDR3 spans 15 residues. Germline values: CDR1 MNHEY, CDR2 SVGAGI.

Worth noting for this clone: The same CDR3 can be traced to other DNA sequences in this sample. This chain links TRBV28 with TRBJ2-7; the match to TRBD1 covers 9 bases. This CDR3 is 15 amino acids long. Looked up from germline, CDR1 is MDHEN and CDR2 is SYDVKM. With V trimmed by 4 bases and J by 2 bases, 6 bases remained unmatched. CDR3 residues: CASSSPGTGTYEQYF. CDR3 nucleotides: TGTGCCAGCAGTTCCCCCGGGACAGGGACCTACGAGCAGTACTTC.

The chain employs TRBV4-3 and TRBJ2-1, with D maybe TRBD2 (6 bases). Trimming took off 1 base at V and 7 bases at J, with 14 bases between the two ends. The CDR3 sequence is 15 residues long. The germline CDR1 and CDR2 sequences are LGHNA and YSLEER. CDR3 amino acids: CASSQALLGGNEQFF. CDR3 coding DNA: TGCGCCAGCAGCCAAGCTCTCTTAGGAGGGAATGAGCAGTTCTTC.

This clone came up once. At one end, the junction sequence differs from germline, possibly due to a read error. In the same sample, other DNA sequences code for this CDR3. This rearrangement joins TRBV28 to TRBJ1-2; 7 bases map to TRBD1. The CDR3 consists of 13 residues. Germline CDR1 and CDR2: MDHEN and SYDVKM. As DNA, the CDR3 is TGTGCCAGCAGGGCAGGGGGTAACTATGGCTACACATTC. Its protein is CASRAGGNYGYTF.

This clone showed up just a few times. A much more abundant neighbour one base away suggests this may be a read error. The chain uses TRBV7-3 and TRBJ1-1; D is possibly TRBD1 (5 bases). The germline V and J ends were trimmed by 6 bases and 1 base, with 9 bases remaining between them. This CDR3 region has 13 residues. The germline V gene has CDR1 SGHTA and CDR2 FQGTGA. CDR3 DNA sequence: TGTGCCAGCAGGCGACAGCGGAACACTGAAGCTTTCTTT. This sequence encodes CASRRQRNTEAFF. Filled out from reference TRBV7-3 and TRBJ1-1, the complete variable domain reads GAGVSQTPSNKVTEKGKYVELRCDPISGHTALYWYRQSLGQGPEFLIYFQGTGAADDSGLPNDRFFAVRPEGSVSTLKIQRTERGDSAVYLCASRRQRNTEAFFGQGTRLTVV.

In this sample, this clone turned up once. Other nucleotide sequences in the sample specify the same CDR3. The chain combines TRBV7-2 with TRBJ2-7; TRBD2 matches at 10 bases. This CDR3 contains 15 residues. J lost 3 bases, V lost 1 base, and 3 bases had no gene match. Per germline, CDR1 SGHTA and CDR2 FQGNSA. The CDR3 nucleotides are TGTGCCAGCAGCTTAGGGACTAGCGGTAACTACGAGCAGTACTTC. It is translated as CASSLGTSGNYEQYF.

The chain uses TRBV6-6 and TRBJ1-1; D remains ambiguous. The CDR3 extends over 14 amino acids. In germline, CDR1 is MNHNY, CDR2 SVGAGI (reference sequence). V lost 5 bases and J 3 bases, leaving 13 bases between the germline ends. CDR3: CASSPRRLDTEAFF. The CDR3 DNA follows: TGTGCCAGCAGTCCTCGGAGACTGGACACTGAAGCTTTCTTT.

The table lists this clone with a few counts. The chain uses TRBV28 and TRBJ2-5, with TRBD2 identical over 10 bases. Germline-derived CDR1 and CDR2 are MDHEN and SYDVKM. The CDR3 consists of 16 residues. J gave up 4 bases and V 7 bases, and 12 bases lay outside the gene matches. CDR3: CASNEASGSLGETQYF. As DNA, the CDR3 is TGTGCCAGCAATGAAGCTAGCGGGAGTTTGGGAGAGACCCAGTACTTC.

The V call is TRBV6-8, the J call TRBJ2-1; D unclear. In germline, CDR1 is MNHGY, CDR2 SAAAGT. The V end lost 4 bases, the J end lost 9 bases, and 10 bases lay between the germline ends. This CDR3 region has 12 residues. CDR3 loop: CASSWPTGEQFF. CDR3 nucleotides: TGTGCCAGCAGTTGGCCTACGGGTGAGCAGTTCTTC.

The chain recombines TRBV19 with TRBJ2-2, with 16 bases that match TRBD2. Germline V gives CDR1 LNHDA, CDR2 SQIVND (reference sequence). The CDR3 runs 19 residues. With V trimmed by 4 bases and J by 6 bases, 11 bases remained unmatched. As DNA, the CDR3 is TGTGCCAGTAGTAACCCGGGACTAGCGGGAGGGTCCCAGCCCGGGGAGCTGTTTTTT. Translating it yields CASSNPGLAGGSQPGELFF.

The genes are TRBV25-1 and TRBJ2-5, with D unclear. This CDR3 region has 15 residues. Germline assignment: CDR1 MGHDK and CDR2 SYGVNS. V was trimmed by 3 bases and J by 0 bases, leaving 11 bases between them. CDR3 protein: CASSDPAINQETQYF. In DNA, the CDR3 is TGTGCCAGCAGTGACCCAGCGATAAACCAAGAGACCCAGTACTTC.

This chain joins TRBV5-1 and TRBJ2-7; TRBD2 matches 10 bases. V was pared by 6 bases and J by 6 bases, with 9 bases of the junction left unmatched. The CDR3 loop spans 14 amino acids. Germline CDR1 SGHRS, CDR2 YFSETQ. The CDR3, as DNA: TGCGCCAGCACCCCAGCGGGAGGGCCTGTCGAGCAGTACTTC. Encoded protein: CASTPAGGPVEQYF.

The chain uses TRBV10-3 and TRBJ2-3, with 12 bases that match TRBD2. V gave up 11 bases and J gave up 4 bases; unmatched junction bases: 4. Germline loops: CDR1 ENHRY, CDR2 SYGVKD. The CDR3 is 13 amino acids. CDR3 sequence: CAAASGRADTQYF. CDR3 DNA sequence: TGTGCCGCAGCTAGCGGGAGGGCAGATACGCAGTATTTT.

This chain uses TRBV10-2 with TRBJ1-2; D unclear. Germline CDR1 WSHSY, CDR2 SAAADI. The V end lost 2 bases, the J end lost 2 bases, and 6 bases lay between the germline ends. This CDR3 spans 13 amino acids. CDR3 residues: CASSERENYGYTF. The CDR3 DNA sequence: TGCGCCAGCAGTGAGCGGGAGAACTATGGCTACACCTTC.

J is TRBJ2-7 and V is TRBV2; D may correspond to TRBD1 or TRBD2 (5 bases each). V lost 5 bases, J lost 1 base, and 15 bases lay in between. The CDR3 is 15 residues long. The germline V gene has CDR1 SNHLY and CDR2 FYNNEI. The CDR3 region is CASSRLGTVSYEQYF. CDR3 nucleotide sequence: TGTGCCAGCAGTCGGTTGGGGACGGTTTCCTACGAGCAGTACTTC.

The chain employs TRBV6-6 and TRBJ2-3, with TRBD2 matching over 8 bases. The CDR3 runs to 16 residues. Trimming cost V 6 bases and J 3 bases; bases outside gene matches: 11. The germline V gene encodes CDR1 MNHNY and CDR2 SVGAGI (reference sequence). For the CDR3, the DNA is TGTGCCAGCAGCATTCAAAGCGGGAGAGGAACAGATACGCAGTATTTT. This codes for CASSIQSGRGTDTQYF.

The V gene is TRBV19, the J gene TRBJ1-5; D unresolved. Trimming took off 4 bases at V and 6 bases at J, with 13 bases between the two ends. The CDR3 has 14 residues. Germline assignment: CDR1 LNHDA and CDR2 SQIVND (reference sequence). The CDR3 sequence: CASSTDAKTQPQHF. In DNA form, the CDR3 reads TGTGCCAGTAGTACGGACGCAAAAACTCAGCCCCAGCATTTT. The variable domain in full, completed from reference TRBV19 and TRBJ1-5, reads DGGITQSPKYLFRKEGQNVTLSCEQNLNHDAMYWYRQDPGQGLRLIYYSQIVNDFQKGDIAEGYSVSREKKESFPLTVTSAQKNPTAFYLCASSTDAKTQPQHFGDGTRLSIL.

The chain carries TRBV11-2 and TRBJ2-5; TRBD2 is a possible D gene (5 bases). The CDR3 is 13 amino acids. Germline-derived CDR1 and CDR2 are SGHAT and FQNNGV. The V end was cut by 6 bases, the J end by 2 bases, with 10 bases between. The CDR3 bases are TGTGCCAGCAGGTCTCCGGGACAAGAGACCCAGTACTTC. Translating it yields CASRSPGQETQYF.

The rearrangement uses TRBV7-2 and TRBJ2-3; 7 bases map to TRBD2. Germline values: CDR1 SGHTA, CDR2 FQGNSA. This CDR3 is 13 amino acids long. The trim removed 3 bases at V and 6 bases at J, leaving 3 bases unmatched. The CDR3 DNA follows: TGTGCCAGCAGCTTTGGGAGGGCGGATACGCAGTATTTT. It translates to CASSFGRADTQYF.

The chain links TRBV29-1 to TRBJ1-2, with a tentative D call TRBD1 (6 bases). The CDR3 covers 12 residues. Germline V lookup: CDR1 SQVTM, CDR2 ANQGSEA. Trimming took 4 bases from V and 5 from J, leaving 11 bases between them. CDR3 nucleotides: TGCAGCGTTGTAGGGGGTTCGTATGGCTACACCTTC. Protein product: CSVVGGSYGYTF.

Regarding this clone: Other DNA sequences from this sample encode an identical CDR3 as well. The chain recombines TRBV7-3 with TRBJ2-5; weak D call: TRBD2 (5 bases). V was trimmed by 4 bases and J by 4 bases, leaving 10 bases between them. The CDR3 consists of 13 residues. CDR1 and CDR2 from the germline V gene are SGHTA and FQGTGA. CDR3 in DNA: TGTGCCAGCAGCTCAACTAGAGGAGAGACCCAGTACTTC. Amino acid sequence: CASSSTRGETQYF.

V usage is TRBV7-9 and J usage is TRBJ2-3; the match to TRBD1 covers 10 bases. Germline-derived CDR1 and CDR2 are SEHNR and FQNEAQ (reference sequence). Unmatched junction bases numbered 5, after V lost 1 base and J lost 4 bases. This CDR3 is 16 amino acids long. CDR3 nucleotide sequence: TGTGCCAGCAGCTTAGGATATGGACAGGGGGCAGATACGCAGTATTTT. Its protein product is CASSLGYGQGADTQYF.

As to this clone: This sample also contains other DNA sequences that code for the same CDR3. The CDR3: CAWSRGSSSGNTIYF. In DNA, the CDR3 is TGTGCCTGGAGCCGGGGCAGTAGCTCTGGAAACACCATATATTTT. J is TRBJ1-3 and V is TRBV30, with D perhaps TRBD1 (5 bases). The germline CDR1 and CDR2 sequences are GTSNPN and SVGIG (reference sequence). V was pared by 3 bases and J by 0 bases, with 12 bases between. This CDR3 is 15 amino acids long. The whole variable domain, remainder taken from reference TRBV30 and TRBJ1-3, is SQTIHQWPATLVQPVGSPLSLECTVEGTSNPNLYWYRQAAGRGLQLLFYSVGIGQISSEVPQNLSASRPQDRQFILSSKKLLLSDSGFYLCAWSRGSSSGNTIYFGEGSWLTVV.

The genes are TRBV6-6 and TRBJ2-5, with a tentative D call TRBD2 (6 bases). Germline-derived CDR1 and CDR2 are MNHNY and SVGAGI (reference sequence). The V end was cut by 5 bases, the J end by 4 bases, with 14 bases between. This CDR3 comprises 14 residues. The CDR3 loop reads CASSPSGRSETQYF. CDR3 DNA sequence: TGTGCCAGCAGTCCCTCGGGGAGGTCAGAGACCCAGTACTTC.

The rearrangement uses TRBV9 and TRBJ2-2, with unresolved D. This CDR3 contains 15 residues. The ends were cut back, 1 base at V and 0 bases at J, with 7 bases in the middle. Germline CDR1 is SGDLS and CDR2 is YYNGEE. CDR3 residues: CASSVSASNTGELFF. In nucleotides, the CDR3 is TGTGCCAGCAGCGTATCAGCGTCGAACACCGGGGAGCTGTTTTTT. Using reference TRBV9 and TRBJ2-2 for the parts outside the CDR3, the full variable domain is DSGVTQTPKHLITATGQRVTLRCSPRSGDLSVYWYQQSLDQGLQFLIQYYNGEERAKGNILERFSAQQFPDLHSELNLSSLELGDSALYFCASSVSASNTGELFFGEGSRLTVL.

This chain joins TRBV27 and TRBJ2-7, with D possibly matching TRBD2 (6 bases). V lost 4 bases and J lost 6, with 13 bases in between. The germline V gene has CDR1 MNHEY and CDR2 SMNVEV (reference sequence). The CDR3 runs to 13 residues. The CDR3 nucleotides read TGTGCCAGCAGTTCGAGACTAGAAGGCGAGCAGTACTTC. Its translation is CASSSRLEGEQYF.

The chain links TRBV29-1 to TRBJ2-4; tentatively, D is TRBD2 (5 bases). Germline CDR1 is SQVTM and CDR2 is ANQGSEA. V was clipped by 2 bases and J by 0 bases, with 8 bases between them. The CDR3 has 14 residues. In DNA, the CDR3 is TGCAGCGTTGAAAGGAGGCTAGCCAAAAACATTCAGTACTTC. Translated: CSVERRLAKNIQYF. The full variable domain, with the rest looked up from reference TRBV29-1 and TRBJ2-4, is SAVISQKPSRDICQRGTSLTIQCQVDSQVTMMFWYRQQPGQSLTLIATANQGSEATYESGFVIDKFPISRPNLTFSTLTVSNMSPEDSSIYLCSVERRLAKNIQYFGAGTRLSVL.